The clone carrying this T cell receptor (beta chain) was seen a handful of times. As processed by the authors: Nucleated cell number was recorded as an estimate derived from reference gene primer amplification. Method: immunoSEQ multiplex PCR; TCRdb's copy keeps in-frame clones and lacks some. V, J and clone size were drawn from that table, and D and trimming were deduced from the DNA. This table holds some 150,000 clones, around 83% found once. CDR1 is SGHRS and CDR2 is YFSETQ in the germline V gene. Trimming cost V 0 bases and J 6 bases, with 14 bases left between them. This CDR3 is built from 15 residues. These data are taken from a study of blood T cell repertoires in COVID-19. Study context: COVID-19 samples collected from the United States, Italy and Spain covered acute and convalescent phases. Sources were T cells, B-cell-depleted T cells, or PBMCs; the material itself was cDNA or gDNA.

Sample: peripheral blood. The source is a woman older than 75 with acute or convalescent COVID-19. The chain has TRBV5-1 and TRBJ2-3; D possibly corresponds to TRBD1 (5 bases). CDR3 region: CASSLDGAGDDTQYF. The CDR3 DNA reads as TGCGCCAGCAGCTTGGATGGGGCAGGTGACGATACGCAGTATTTT.